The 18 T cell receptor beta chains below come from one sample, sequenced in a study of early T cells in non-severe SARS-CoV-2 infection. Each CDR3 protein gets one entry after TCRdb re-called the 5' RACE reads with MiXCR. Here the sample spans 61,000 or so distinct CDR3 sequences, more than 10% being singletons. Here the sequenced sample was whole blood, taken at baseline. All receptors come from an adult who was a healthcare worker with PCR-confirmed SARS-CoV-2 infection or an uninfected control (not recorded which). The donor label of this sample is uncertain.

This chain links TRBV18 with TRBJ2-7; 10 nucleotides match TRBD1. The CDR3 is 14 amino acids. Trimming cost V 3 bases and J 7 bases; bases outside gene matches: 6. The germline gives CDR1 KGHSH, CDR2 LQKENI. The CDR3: CASSPRDRGWEQYV. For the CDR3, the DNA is TGTGCCAGCTCACCCCGGGACAGGGGATGGGAGCAGTACGTC.

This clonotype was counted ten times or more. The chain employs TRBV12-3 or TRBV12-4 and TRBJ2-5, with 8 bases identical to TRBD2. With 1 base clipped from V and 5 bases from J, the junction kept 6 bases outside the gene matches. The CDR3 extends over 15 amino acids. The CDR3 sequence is CASSLGRGGGETQYF. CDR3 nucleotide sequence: TGTGCCAGCAGTTTAGGACGGGGGGGCGGTGAGACCCAGTACTTC.

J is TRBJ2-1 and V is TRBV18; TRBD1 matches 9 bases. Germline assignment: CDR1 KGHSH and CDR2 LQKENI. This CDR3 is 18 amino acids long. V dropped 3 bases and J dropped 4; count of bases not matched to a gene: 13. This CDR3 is CASSPVPGQGRVYNEQFF. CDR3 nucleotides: TGTGCCAGCTCACCCGTCCCGGGACAGGGTCGGGTTTACAATGAGCAGTTCTTC.

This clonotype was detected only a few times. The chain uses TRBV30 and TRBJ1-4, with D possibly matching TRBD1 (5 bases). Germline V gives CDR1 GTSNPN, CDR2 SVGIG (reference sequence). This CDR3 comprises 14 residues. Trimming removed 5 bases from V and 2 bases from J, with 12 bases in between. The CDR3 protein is CAWARGITNEKLFF. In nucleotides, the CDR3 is TGTGCCTGGGCGCGGGGGATCACTAATGAAAAACTGTTTTTT.

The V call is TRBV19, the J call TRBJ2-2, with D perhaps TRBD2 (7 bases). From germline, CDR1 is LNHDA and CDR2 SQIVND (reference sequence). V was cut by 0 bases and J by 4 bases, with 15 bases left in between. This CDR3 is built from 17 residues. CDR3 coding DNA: TGTGCCAGTAGTATAGATTACCGGGGGGCGACCACCGGGGAGCTGTTTTTT. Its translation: CASSIDYRGATTGELFF. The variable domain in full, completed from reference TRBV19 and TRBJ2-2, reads DGGITQSPKYLFRKEGQNVTLSCEQNLNHDAMYWYRQDPGQGLRLIYYSQIVNDFQKGDIAEGYSVSREKKESFPLTVTSAQKNPTAFYLCASSIDYRGATTGELFFGEGSRLTVL.

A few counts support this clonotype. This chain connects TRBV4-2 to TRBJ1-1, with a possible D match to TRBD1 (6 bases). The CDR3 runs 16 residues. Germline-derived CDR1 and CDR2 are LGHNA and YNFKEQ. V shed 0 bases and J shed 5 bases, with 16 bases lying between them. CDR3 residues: CASSQESWQGWTEAFF. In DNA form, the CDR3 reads TGTGCCAGCAGCCAAGAGAGTTGGCAGGGGTGGACTGAAGCTTTCTTT.

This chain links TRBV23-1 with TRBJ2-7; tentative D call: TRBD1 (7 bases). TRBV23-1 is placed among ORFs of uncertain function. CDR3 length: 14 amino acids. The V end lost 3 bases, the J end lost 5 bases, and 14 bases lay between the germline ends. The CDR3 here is CASSHDRAGNEQYV. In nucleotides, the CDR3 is TGCGCCAGCAGTCACGACAGGGCGGGAAACGAGCAGTACGTC.

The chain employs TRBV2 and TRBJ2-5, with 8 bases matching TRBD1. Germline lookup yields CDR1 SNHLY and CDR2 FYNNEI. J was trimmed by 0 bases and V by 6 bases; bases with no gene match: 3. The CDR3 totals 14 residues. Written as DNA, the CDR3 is TGTGCCAGCAGCCTGGGACAGGACCAAGAGACCCAGTACTTC. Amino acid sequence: CASSLGQDQETQYF.

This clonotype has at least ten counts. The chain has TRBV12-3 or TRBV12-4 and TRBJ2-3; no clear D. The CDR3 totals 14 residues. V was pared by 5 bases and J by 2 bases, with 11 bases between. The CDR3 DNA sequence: TGTGCCAGCAGTCCGAGGAGCCTCACAGATACGCAGTATTTT. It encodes CASSPRSLTDTQYF.

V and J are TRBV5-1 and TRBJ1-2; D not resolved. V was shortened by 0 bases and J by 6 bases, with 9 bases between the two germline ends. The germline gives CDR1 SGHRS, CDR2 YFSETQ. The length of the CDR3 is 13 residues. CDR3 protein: CASSLERGDGYTF. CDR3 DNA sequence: TGCGCCAGCAGCTTGGAAAGAGGCGATGGCTACACCTTC.

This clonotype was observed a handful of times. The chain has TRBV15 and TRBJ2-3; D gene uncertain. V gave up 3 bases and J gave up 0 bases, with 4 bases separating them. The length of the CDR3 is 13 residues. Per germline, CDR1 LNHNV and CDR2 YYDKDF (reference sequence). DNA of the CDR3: TGTGCCACCAGCAGTTTAAGCACAGATACGCAGTATTTT. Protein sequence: CATSSLSTDTQYF.

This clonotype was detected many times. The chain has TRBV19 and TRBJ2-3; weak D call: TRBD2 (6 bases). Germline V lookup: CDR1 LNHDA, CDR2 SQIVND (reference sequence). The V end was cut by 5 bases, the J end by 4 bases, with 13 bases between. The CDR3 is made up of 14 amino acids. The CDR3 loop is CASSSGDPPDTQYF. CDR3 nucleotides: TGTGCCAGTAGTTCGGGGGACCCCCCAGATACGCAGTATTTT.

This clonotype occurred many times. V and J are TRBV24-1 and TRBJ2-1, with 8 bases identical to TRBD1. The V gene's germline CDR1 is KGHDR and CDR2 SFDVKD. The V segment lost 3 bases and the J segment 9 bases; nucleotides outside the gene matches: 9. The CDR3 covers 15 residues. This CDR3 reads CATSDPRTGNGEQFF. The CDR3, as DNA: TGTGCCACCAGTGATCCGAGGACAGGGAATGGTGAGCAGTTCTTC.

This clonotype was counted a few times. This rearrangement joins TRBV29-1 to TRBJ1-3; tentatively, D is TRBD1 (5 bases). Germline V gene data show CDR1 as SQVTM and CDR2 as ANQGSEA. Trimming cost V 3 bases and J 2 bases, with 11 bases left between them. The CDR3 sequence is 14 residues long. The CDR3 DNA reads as TGCAGCGTTGACGGTATAGGGGCTGGAAACACCATATATTTT. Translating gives CSVDGIGAGNTIYF.

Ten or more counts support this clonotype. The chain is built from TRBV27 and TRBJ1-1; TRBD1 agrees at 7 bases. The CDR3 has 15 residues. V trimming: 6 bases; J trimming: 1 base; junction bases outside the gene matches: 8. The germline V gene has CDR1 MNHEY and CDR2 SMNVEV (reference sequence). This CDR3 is CASRLGGFGNTEAFF. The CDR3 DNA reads TGTGCCAGCAGGTTAGGGGGCTTTGGGAACACTGAAGCTTTCTTT.

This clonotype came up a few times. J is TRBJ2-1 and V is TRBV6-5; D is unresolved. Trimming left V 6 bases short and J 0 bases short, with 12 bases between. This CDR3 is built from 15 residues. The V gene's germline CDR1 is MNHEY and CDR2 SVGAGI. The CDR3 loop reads CASSLVLSSYNEQFF. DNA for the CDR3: TGTGCCAGCAGCCTCGTCCTCAGCTCCTACAATGAGCAGTTCTTC.

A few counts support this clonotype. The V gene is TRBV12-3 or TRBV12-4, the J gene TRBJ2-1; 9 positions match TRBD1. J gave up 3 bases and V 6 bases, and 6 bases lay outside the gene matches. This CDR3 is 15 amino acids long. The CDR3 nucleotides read TGTGCCAGCAGCAACAGGGGGCATGTCTACAATGAGCAGTTCTTC. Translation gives CASSNRGHVYNEQFF.

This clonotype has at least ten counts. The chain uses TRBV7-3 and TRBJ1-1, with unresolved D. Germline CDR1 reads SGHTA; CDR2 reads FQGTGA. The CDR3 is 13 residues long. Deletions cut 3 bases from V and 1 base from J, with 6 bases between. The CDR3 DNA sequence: TGTGCCAGCAGCTTCGGACCGAACACTGAAGCTTTCTTT. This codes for CASSFGPNTEAFF.